The sequence of this T cell receptor beta chain was determined in a study of PD-L1 blockade in urothelial cancer. Assay: immunoSEQ multiplex PCR; the TCRdb copy retains only in-frame clones and omits some. The sample includes tens of thousands of clones, about four fifths of them seen just once. Germline assignment: CDR1 SGDLS and CDR2 YYNGEE. This CDR3 spans 13 amino acids. J was trimmed by 6 bases and V by 4 bases; bases with no gene match: 4. The time point denotes: pretreatment peripheral blood. This chain links TRBV9 with TRBJ1-1; 9 bases agree with TRBD1. The clonotype comes from a woman between 70 and 85 years old with urothelial cancer. This sample comprised PBMCs, obtained around atezolizumab (anti-PD-L1) treatment. This chain's CDR3 is CASSPGQGAEAFF. CDR3 bases: TGTGCCAGCAGCCCGGGACAGGGTGCTGAAGCTTTCTTT. Supplemented by reference TRBV9 and TRBJ1-1, the full variable domain reads DSGVTQTPKHLITATGQRVTLRCSPRSGDLSVYWYQQSLDQGLQFLIQYYNGEERAKGNILERFSAQQFPDLHSELNLSSLELGDSALYFCASSPGQGAEAFFGQGTRLTVV.